This TCR beta chain was sequenced in a study of CD4 and CD8 cells across lung adenocarcinoma regions. Samples came from patients with localized non-small cell lung adenocarcinoma. Looked up from germline, CDR1 is MNHNS and CDR2 is SASEGT. The CDR3 contains 15 residues. Turning to this clonotype: The junction does not match germline at one end; this may be a read error.

TCRdb passed the PCR reads through MiXCR, listing each CDR3 protein once. Counted here are around 20,000 distinct CDR3 sequences, around 53% occurring once; the ten biggest clones make up about 60%. The chain carries TRBV6-1 and TRBJ2-3, with D possibly TRBD1 on 5 matching bases. The sequencing input was CD8+ T cells from the center of a lung tumor. This sequence was found in a female donor with lung adenocarcinoma. The CD4 and CD8 labels of this study may be unreliable. The CDR3: CARSDDRIHPDTQYF. The CDR3 nucleotides are TGTGCCAGGAGTGACGACAGAATCCACCCAGATACGCAGTATTTT.